The sequence of this T cell receptor beta chain was determined in a study of blood T cell repertoires in COVID-19. Turning to the study itself: Collection of acute and convalescent COVID-19 samples took place in the United States, Italy and Spain. PBMCs, B-cell-depleted T cells, or T cells were the source of the cDNA or gDNA that made up the material.

In the original analysis: Reference gene primer amplification gave nucleated cell count estimates. Libraries were prepared by immunoSEQ multiplex PCR; TCRdb keeps only in-frame clonotypes and omits some of them. V and J calls and clone size are given by that table; D and trimming were obtained from the DNA. The repertoire holds about 160,000 clones, with almost 85% as singletons. In germline, CDR1 is LGHDT, CDR2 YNNKEL (reference sequence). Trimming removed 4 bases at V and 2 bases at J, with 9 bases between. The CDR3 totals 13 residues. The J gene is TRBJ2-7, the V gene TRBV3-1 (or the pseudogene TRBV3-2); D possibly corresponds to TRBD1 (5 bases). This clonotype was sampled from a woman aged 80 or older with acute or convalescent COVID-19. The sequenced sample was peripheral blood. The CDR3 reads CASSLRGAYEQYF. DNA for the CDR3: TGTGCCAGCAGCCTAAGGGGTGCCTACGAGCAGTACTTC.